Shown below are 31 T cell receptor beta chains from a single sample sequenced in a study of response to subunit inactivated influenza vaccine. MiXCR, applied by TCRdb to the RT-PCR reads, yields one record per CDR3 protein. The data hold under 500,000 distinct CDR3 sequences, with approximately 11% observed a single time. Specimen: PBMCs from blood, collected about 6 weeks after vaccination. The origin of the receptors is a man aged 45 to 65 who received an inactivated influenza vaccine.

The rearrangement joins TRBV18 to TRBJ2-7; 7 bases agree with TRBD2. Germline CDR1 KGHSH, CDR2 LQKENI. The CDR3 runs to 13 residues. Losses at the gene ends were 6 bases for V and 2 bases for J; bases not matched to a gene: 4. CDR3 sequence reads: CASSRTSTYEQYF. As DNA, the CDR3 is TGTGCCAGCTCCCGGACTAGTACCTACGAGCAGTACTTC.

In its sample, this clonotype was seen many times. This chain connects TRBV2 to TRBJ2-3; D gene uncertain. The CDR3 length is 12 residues. Germline V gene data show CDR1 as SNHLY and CDR2 as FYNNEI. Trimming left V 7 bases short and J 2 bases short, with 7 bases between. The CDR3 sequence is CASTSTTDTQYF. The CDR3 coding sequence is TGTGCCAGCACTTCAACCACAGATACGCAGTATTTT.

V is TRBV3-1 and J is TRBJ2-7; D is unresolved. CDR1 and CDR2 from the germline V gene are LGHDT and YNNKEL (reference sequence). The CDR3 runs 13 residues. V lost 2 bases and J lost 6, with 11 bases in between. Here the CDR3 reads CASSQFEVGEQYF. CDR3 sequence (DNA): TGTGCCAGCAGCCAATTCGAGGTGGGCGAGCAGTACTTC.

The chain is built from TRBV7-9 and TRBJ1-3; no reliable D call. The length of the CDR3 is 13 residues. CDR1 is SEHNR and CDR2 is FQNEAQ in the germline V gene (reference sequence). V was trimmed by 9 bases and J by 0 bases, leaving 9 bases between them. CDR3 sequence (DNA): TGTGCCAGTACCGTGAGCTCTGGAAACACCATATATTTT. Translation gives CASTVSSGNTIYF.

This clonotype was seen a handful of times. The chain recombines TRBV5-1 with TRBJ2-1, with D possibly TRBD2 on 6 matching bases. Germline V CDR1 and CDR2: SGHRS, YFSETQ. The CDR3 totals 13 residues. V was cut by 0 bases and J by 12 bases, with 13 bases left in between. The CDR3 bases are TGCGCCAGCAGCTTGGTAGCGGATTATGGGCAGTTCTTC. As protein: CASSLVADYGQFF.

In the case of this clonotype: At one of its ends the junction is not consistent with the germline gene, which may arise from a read error. The chain combines TRBV5-6 with TRBJ2-1; tentatively, D is TRBD1 (5 bases). CDR1 is SGHDT and CDR2 is YYEEEE in the germline V gene. The CDR3 spans 11 residues. The CDR3 here is CASNRHKEQFF. The CDR3 DNA sequence: TGTGCCAGCAACAGGCACAAAGAGCAGTTCTTC.

This clonotype has only a few counts. This rearrangement joins TRBV5-6 to TRBJ1-2, with D unresolved. The V end lost 0 bases, the J end lost 0 bases, and 6 bases lay between the germline ends. The CDR3 length is 14 residues. Germline loops: CDR1 SGHDT, CDR2 YYEEEE. CDR3 loop: CASSLVVANYGYTF. The DNA for the CDR3 is TGTGCCAGCAGCTTGGTGGTAGCTAACTATGGCTACACCTTC.

About this clonotype itself: Likely a read error: the CDR3 ends without its conserved phenylalanine or tryptophan. The J gene is TRBJ2-1, the V gene TRBV18; D is unresolved. Germline loops: CDR1 KGHSH, CDR2 LQKENI. Trimming pared 2 bases from V and 0 bases from J, leaving 5 bases between. This CDR3 spans 14 amino acids. For the CDR3, the DNA is TGTGCCAGCTCACCAGCGCGCTCCTACAATGAGCAGTTCTTA. The encoded protein is CASSPARSYNEQFL.

This clonotype was counted at least ten times. The rearrangement joins TRBV30 to TRBJ1-6; D is unresolved. The CDR3 is 15 amino acids. Trimming pared 5 bases from V and 8 bases from J, leaving 19 bases between. CDR1 and CDR2 from the germline V gene are GTSNPN and SVGIG (reference sequence). CDR3 DNA sequence: TGTGCCTGGTCCAAACTCCGGATGGAGGATTCACCCCTCCACTTT. It yields the protein CAWSKLRMEDSPLHF.

This clonotype was detected many times. This chain uses TRBV6-5 with TRBJ2-7, with D perhaps TRBD1 (7 bases). Germline CDR1 reads MNHEY; CDR2 reads SVGAGI. Trimming shortened V by 6 bases and J by 4 bases, and 10 bases separated the two germline ends. The CDR3 loop spans 12 amino acids. The DNA for the CDR3 is TGTGCCAGCAGGACAGGGAGGTACGAGCAGTACTTC. Residues: CASRTGRYEQYF.

This clonotype has more than one count but fewer than ten. V and J are TRBV5-1 and TRBJ2-7, with 7 bases lining up with TRBD1. V trimming: 4 bases; J trimming: 5 bases; junction bases outside the gene matches: 12. CDR1 is SGHRS, CDR2 YFSETQ, per germline. The CDR3 extends over 15 amino acids. In DNA, the CDR3 is TGCGCCAGCAGCCCTGGGACAGCCAGTATCAACGAGCAGTACTTC. This translates into CASSPGTASINEQYF.

A few counts support this clonotype. V is TRBV20-1 and J is TRBJ2-3; 9 bases are shared with TRBD2. The germline V gene has CDR1 DFQATT and CDR2 SNEGSKA (reference sequence). J gave up 4 bases and V 0 bases, and 8 bases lay outside the gene matches. The CDR3 totals 16 residues. DNA of the CDR3: TGCAGTGCTAGAGATCTGGTAGCGGGAGCCCCAGATACGCAGTATTTT. Translated: CSARDLVAGAPDTQYF.

This clonotype was found a few times. The chain recombines TRBV11-2 with TRBJ2-2; D ambiguous. CDR1 and CDR2 (germline): SGHAT, FQNNGV. V lost 5 bases, J lost 1 base, and 11 bases lay in between. The CDR3 is made up of 15 amino acids. The CDR3 here is CASSHPLQNTGELFF. The CDR3 DNA follows: TGTGCCAGCAGCCACCCCTTACAGAACACCGGGGAGCTGTTTTTT. Drawing the rest from reference TRBV11-2 and TRBJ2-2, the complete variable domain is EAGVAQSPRYKIIEKRQSVAFWCNPISGHATLYWYQQILGQGPKLLIQFQNNGVVDDSQLPKDRFSAERLKGVDSTLKIQPAKLEDSAVYLCASSHPLQNTGELFFGEGSRLTVL.

This clonotype was detected many times. J is TRBJ2-1 and V is TRBV4-3; a weak D match, TRBD2 (5 bases). This CDR3 region has 18 residues. From germline, CDR1 is LGHNA and CDR2 YSLEER. V lost 0 bases to trimming and J lost 8 bases, with 23 bases between them. Here the CDR3 DNA reads TGCGCCAGCAGCCAAGATTCCCTAAGACTGGGCTACGGGGATGAGCAGTTCTTC. Protein sequence: CASSQDSLRLGYGDEQFF.

The table lists this clonotype with a few counts. The J gene is TRBJ2-1, the V gene TRBV5-1, with unresolved D. This CDR3 is built from 15 residues. V lost 0 bases and J lost 8, with 15 bases in between. Germline V gene data show CDR1 as SGHRS and CDR2 as YFSETQ. CDR3 residues: CASSLELSPFDEQFF. Here the CDR3 DNA reads TGCGCCAGCAGCTTGGAACTGAGCCCGTTTGATGAGCAGTTCTTC.

This clonotype was seen many times. The chain recombines TRBV6-6 with TRBJ2-7; tentatively, D is TRBD2 (5 bases). V lost 0 bases and J lost 3, with 6 bases in between. The germline gives CDR1 MNHNY, CDR2 SVGAGI (reference sequence). This CDR3 comprises 13 residues. CDR3 nucleotide sequence: TGTGCCAGCAGTTACTCGGAGGACTACGAGCAGTACTTC. Its protein is CASSYSEDYEQYF.

This clonotype showed up many times. The chain couples TRBV20-1 to TRBJ2-1, with D perhaps matching TRBD2 (6 bases). Trimming stripped 3 bases from V and 0 bases from J, with 12 bases between. The CDR3 covers 15 residues. Germline values: CDR1 DFQATT, CDR2 SNEGSKA (reference sequence). The CDR3 sequence: CSASGHGSSYNEQFF. CDR3 sequence (DNA): TGCAGTGCTAGTGGCCACGGGAGCTCCTACAATGAGCAGTTCTTC.

This clonotype was seen a handful of times. The chain is built from TRBV7-9 and TRBJ2-5; D is undetermined. CDR3 length equals 14 residues. The germline V gene encodes CDR1 SEHNR and CDR2 FQNEAQ (reference sequence). Between the trimmed V and J ends, which lost 1 base and 3 bases, there was a span of 9 bases. CDR3 bases: TGTGCCAGCAGCTTAGTGGGAACTGAAGAGACCCAGTACTTC. Translated, it gives CASSLVGTEETQYF. The entire variable domain, with the rest obtained from reference TRBV7-9 and TRBJ2-5, is as follows: DTGVSQNPRHKITKRGQNVTFRCDPISEHNRLYWYRQTLGQGPEFLTYFQNEAQLEKSRLLSDRFSAERPKGSFSTLEIQRTEQGDSAMYLCASSLVGTEETQYFGPGTRLLVL.

This clonotype was observed a few times. The rearrangement joins TRBV12-3 or TRBV12-4 to TRBJ2-3; perhaps TRBD1 as D (6 bases). Trimming pared 2 bases from V and 2 bases from J, leaving 11 bases between. CDR3 length: 15 residues. Here the CDR3 reads CASSLTGPYTDTQYF. In DNA form, the CDR3 reads TGTGCCAGCAGTTTAACAGGGCCCTACACAGATACGCAGTATTTT.

This rearrangement joins TRBV20-1 to TRBJ1-5, with D possibly being TRBD1 (6 bases). CDR1 is DFQATT, CDR2 SNEGSKA, per germline (reference sequence). There are 13 residues in the CDR3. Trimming cost V 3 bases and J 6 bases, with 12 bases left between them. The CDR3 DNA sequence: TGCAGTGCTAGCTCGGGGGCTACTCAGCCCCAGCATTTT. Its protein product is CSASSGATQPQHF.

J is TRBJ2-1 and V is TRBV7-2, with D perhaps TRBD2 (5 bases). V lost 0 bases to trimming and J lost 4 bases, with 13 bases between them. In germline, CDR1 is SGHTA, CDR2 FQGNSA. The CDR3 contains 16 residues. CDR3 nucleotides: TGTGCCAGCAGCTTAGCGTCCGCGGGCAGATACAATGAGCAGTTCTTC. It yields the protein CASSLASAGRYNEQFF.

The J gene is TRBJ2-7, the V gene TRBV11-2; 16 bases line up with TRBD2. Germline assignment: CDR1 SGHAT and CDR2 FQNNGV. This CDR3 comprises 16 residues. V trimming: 5 bases; J trimming: 3 bases; junction bases outside the gene matches: 4. This CDR3 reads CASSPGLAGGGYEQYF. CDR3 coding DNA: TGTGCCAGCAGCCCGGGACTAGCGGGAGGGGGCTACGAGCAGTACTTC. Full variable domain (outside the CDR3, taken from reference TRBV11-2 and TRBJ2-7): EAGVAQSPRYKIIEKRQSVAFWCNPISGHATLYWYQQILGQGPKLLIQFQNNGVVDDSQLPKDRFSAERLKGVDSTLKIQPAKLEDSAVYLCASSPGLAGGGYEQYFGPGTRLTVT.

This clonotype was picked up a small number of times. The rearrangement uses TRBV20-1 and TRBJ2-7; D possibly uses TRBD1 or TRBD2 (6 bases each). Looked up from germline, CDR1 is DFQATT and CDR2 is SNEGSKA (reference sequence). Trimming shortened V by 5 bases and J by 2 bases, and 19 bases separated the two germline ends. The CDR3 is made up of 15 amino acids. CDR3 sequence reads: CSAVATGRGAYEQYF. In nucleotides, the CDR3 is TGCAGTGCTGTAGCAACAGGAAGGGGGGCCTACGAGCAGTACTTC.

The chain uses TRBV12-3 or TRBV12-4 and TRBJ2-3, with TRBD2 matching 10 bases. This CDR3 has 16 residues. V lost 6 bases and J lost 2; bases outside the gene matches: 8. The CDR3 sequence: CASSPRTSGFTDTQYF. The CDR3 region has the DNA TGTGCCAGCAGCCCGAGGACTAGCGGTTTCACAGATACGCAGTATTTT.

In this sample, this clonotype turned up a few times. The chain uses TRBV30 and TRBJ2-5, with D hard to call. The CDR3 spans 12 residues. Trimming pared 5 bases from V and 4 bases from J, leaving 11 bases between. Germline-derived CDR1 and CDR2 are GTSNPN and SVGIG (reference sequence). The CDR3 reads CAWDVAGETQYF. The CDR3 DNA reads TGTGCCTGGGACGTAGCAGGAGAGACCCAGTACTTC.

A few counts support this clonotype. The chain is built from TRBV11-2 and TRBJ2-5; 9 nucleotides agree with TRBD2. Germline V CDR1 and CDR2: SGHAT, FQNNGV. The CDR3 length is 16 residues. With V trimmed by 6 bases and J by 5 bases, 13 bases remained unmatched. The CDR3 protein is CASSLRDSGGMETQYF. The CDR3 nucleotides read TGTGCCAGCAGTTTAAGAGATAGCGGGGGCATGGAGACCCAGTACTTC.

This clonotype was detected a few times. The chain employs TRBV5-5 and TRBJ1-2; 9 bases line up with TRBD1. CDR3 length: 15 amino acids. CDR1 and CDR2 from the germline V gene are SGHKS and YYEKEE (reference sequence). With V trimmed by 1 base and J by 2 bases, 3 bases remained unmatched. CDR3 sequence: CASSLPGTGNYGYTF. The CDR3 DNA reads as TGTGCCAGCAGCTTGCCCGGGACAGGGAACTATGGCTACACCTTC. Together with reference TRBV5-5 and TRBJ1-2, the CDR3 gives the full variable domain: DAGVTQSPTHLIKTRGQQVTLRCSPISGHKSVSWYQQVLGQGPQFIFQYYEKEERGRGNFPDRFSARQFPNYSSELNVNALLLGDSALYLCASSLPGTGNYGYTFGSGTRLTVV.

This chain joins TRBV5-1 and TRBJ2-5; D possibly corresponds to TRBD2 (6 bases). V shed 1 base and J shed 5 bases, with 15 bases lying between them. Germline V gene data show CDR1 as SGHRS and CDR2 as YFSETQ. The CDR3 totals 15 residues. CDR3 region: CASSLMTRNGETQYF. The CDR3 coding sequence is TGCGCCAGCAGCTTGATGACTAGGAACGGGGAGACCCAGTACTTC.

This clonotype was observed many times. The rearrangement joins TRBV12-3 or TRBV12-4 to TRBJ2-2; D remains ambiguous. CDR3 length equals 13 residues. V lost 4 bases and J 5 bases, leaving 8 bases between the germline ends. CDR3 in amino acids: CASSSWVTGELFF. The CDR3 DNA sequence: TGTGCCAGCAGTTCGTGGGTAACCGGGGAGCTGTTTTTT.

This clonotype was observed a few times. CDR3: CASSYEGNEQFF. The CDR3 DNA follows: TGTGCCAGCAGTTACGAGGGGAATGAGCAGTTCTTC. V and J are TRBV6-2 or TRBV6-3 and TRBJ2-1; D is tentatively TRBD1 or TRBD2 (5 bases each). Germline lookup yields CDR1 MNHEY and CDR2 SVGEGT. The CDR3 is 12 amino acids. Trimming took off 2 bases at V and 7 bases at J, with 6 bases between the two ends.

V usage is TRBV18 and J usage is TRBJ2-1; 9 bases line up with TRBD1. CDR3 length: 16 residues. From germline, CDR1 is KGHSH and CDR2 LQKENI. The ends lost 4 bases at V and 5 bases at J; junction bases unmatched: 9. CDR3 sequence: CASSRYRGQGNNEQFF. The CDR3 nucleotides read TGTGCCAGCTCACGCTACAGGGGACAGGGAAACAATGAGCAGTTCTTC.